This T cell receptor (beta chain) was recorded in a study of T cells in localized non-small cell lung cancer. Findings of the study overall: Because sequencing included only one region (of the tumor), heterogeneity remains possible. Adjacent lung held a median around 58 of the top 100 tumor clones.

On this clone: Antigen: not known.

Clones were read by immunoSEQ multiplex PCR, and TCRdb kept only the in-frame ones, dropping some. The sample has 9,600 or so clones; roughly 91% are singletons. The germline V gene encodes CDR1 SQVTM and CDR2 ANQGSEA. The CDR3 runs to 13 residues. V dropped 2 bases and J dropped 8; count of bases not matched to a gene: 8. The chain is built from TRBV29-1 and TRBJ1-2; 7 bases are a match to TRBD1. The clonotype originates from a male donor at least 60 years old with stage III squamous cell lung carcinoma. This material consisted of peripheral blood, taken before any cancer treatment. The CDR3 loop is CSVERQGVGGYTF. Written as DNA, the CDR3 is TGCAGCGTTGAACGGCAGGGGGTAGGCGGCTACACCTTC.